This TCR beta chain was recorded in a study of CD8 T cells in ankylosing spondylitis. The study, taken as a whole, reports: The clones that were linked to disease were reported to be significantly enriched in matched synovial fluid samples from ankylosing spondylitis patients. For ankylosing spondylitis blood, a TCR beta motif of under 10 highly homologous variants appeared characteristic.

This clonotype has a count of ten or more. The antigen remains unidentified. TCRdb ran MiXCR on the 5' RACE reads and lists one entry per CDR3 protein. The table shows around 120,000 distinct CDR3 sequences, with roughly 8.8% occurring only once. The CDR3 is made up of 15 amino acids. Germline CDR1 SGHTA, CDR2 FQGNSA. Trimming cost V 0 bases and J 5 bases, with 10 bases left between them. The chain links TRBV7-2 to TRBJ2-2; a weak D match, TRBD2 (5 bases). The clonotype was recovered from a male donor with ankylosing spondylitis or in good health (not recorded which). Sequencing used blood, either unsorted or a sorted T cell fraction (not recorded which). The CDR3 DNA is TGTGCCAGCAGCTTAGCGTTGCGGACTACCGGGGAGCTGTTTTTT. Translation gives CASSLALRTTGELFF.